This TCR beta chain was sequenced in a study of CD8+ T cells in alopecia areata. Turning to the study itself: Treatment comprised oral tofacitinib, 5 to 10 mg twice daily, in treated patients. A 6-month period off drug followed tofacitinib, which lasted 6 to 18 months. Findings of the study overall: Scalp specimens additionally yield sequences from normal skin's resident alphabeta T cells.

Germline values: CDR1 MDHEN, CDR2 SYDVKM. J was trimmed by 0 bases and V by 7 bases; bases with no gene match: 5. The CDR3 is 14 amino acids. Isolated RNA was reverse transcribed into cDNA used as the sequencing template. Some clones are missing from TCRdb's copy, which holds only in-frame ones; the method was immunoSEQ multiplex PCR. The sample holds about 15,000 clones, 45% to 65% seen once. Obtained from alopecia areata patients were lesional scalp punch biopsies along with peripheral blood. This clone is medium-sized. Its target is not known. The chain links TRBV28 to TRBJ1-1; 7 bases match TRBD1. The source of this sequence is a human donor with alopecia areata. Sequencing input: skin. This CDR3 is CASNSDRLNTEAFF. In DNA form, the CDR3 reads TGTGCCAGCAACTCGGACAGGCTGAACACTGAAGCTTTCTTT. The full variable domain, completed using reference TRBV28 and TRBJ1-1, is DVKVTQSSRYLVKRTGEKVFLECVQDMDHENMFWYRQDPGLGLRLIYFSYDVKMKEKGDIPEGYSVSREKKERFSLILESASTNQTSMYLCASNSDRLNTEAFFGQGTRLTVV.